The rows below give T cell receptor beta chains drawn from one sample of a study of blood T cells in healthy people across ages. TCRdb re-called the 5' RACE reads through MiXCR, storing one row per CDR3 protein. The sample yields some 1.1 million distinct CDR3 sequences, about two fifths seen once. The source material was blood. The receptors derive from a man younger than 35 in good health. Each CDR3 is given with its conserved first and last residue. D genes are given only for firm matches. The listing skips clone size in some rows; elsewhere it reads once, few, many or a size class.

cdr3_nt cdr3_aa clone_size j_call v_call d_call
TGTGCCAACAGTAGCGGGGTGCTCTCCTACGAGCAGTACTTC CANSSGVLSYEQYF few TRBJ2-7 TRBV12-3/TRBV12-4 TRBD2
TGCGCCAGCAGCCAAGACGGGGCCCGGAATGACATTCAGTACTTC CASSQDGARNDIQYF few TRBJ2-4 TRBV4-3 -
TGTGCCAGCAGCCAACAACCGGGGCACTCCTACAATGAGCAGTTCTTC CASSQQPGHSYNEQFF - TRBJ2-1 TRBV14 -
TGTGCCAGCAGTTTGTCGGGACCCCGGAACAATGAGCAGTTCTTC CASSLSGPRNNEQFF few TRBJ2-1 TRBV27 -
TGTGCCATAACAACGACGGGGCAGGGGAGGACTGAAGCTTTCTTT CAITTTGQGRTEAFF - TRBJ1-1 TRBV19 -
TGTGCCAGCAGTGCCATGACAGGTGGCTCTCTGGGGCACTCTGGGGCCAACGTCCCGACTTTC CASSAMTGGSLGHSGANVPTF - TRBJ2-6 TRBV25-1 -
TGTGCCAGCAGCTCCGCGGGGGGGAACACCGTCGTCTATGGCTACACCTTC CASSSAGGNTVVYGYTF few TRBJ1-2 TRBV7-9 -
TGCGCCAGCAGAGACAGGGGGGGGAACACTGAAGCTTTCTTT CASRDRGGNTEAFF - TRBJ1-1 TRBV27 TRBD1
TGCAGCGTCAAAAGGGGAGGGAGGTCGAACACTGAAGCTTTCTTT CSVKRGGRSNTEAFF - TRBJ1-1 TRBV29-1 -
TGCAGTGCAAGAGGGGGGAGGGAATACAATGAGCAGTTCTTC CSARGGREYNEQFF - TRBJ2-1 TRBV20-1 -
TGTGCCATCAGTGAAGGAGGTTTCAATTCACCCCTCCACTTT CAISEGGFNSPLHF - TRBJ1-6 TRBV10-3 -